These 4 T cell receptor beta chains were sequenced from one sample in a study of CD8 T cells in ankylosing spondylitis. TCRdb reprocessed the 5' RACE reads via MiXCR and lists one record per CDR3 protein. Of around 25,000 distinct CDR3 sequences listed, roughly 13% were seen once; the top ten hold around 30%. Sequenced input: blood. These receptors all stem from a male donor with ankylosing spondylitis or in good health (not recorded which).

This clonotype has at least ten counts. CDR3 in DNA: TGTGCCATCAGTGTAGAAGGGTATGGTTCACCCCTCCACTTT. This translates into CAISVEGYGSPLHF. The chain employs TRBV10-3 and TRBJ1-6; D gene unclear. Germline CDR1 ENHRY, CDR2 SYGVKD. With 4 bases removed from V and 9 bases from J, the gap between germline ends came to 13 bases. The CDR3 consists of 14 residues.

The genes are TRBV3-1 and TRBJ2-2; D is undetermined. The CDR3 covers 13 residues. Trimming pared 0 bases from V and 10 bases from J, leaving 9 bases between. CDR1 LGHDT and CDR2 YNNKEL come from the germline V gene (reference sequence). The DNA for the CDR3 is TGTGCCAGCAGCCAAGACCGCCCAACGGAGCTGTTTTTT. Translated: CASSQDRPTELFF.

This clonotype was detected a few times. The chain has TRBV7-2 and TRBJ2-5; 8 bases agree with TRBD1. This CDR3 comprises 15 residues. J gave up 5 bases and V 1 base, and 6 bases lay outside the gene matches. Germline V gene sequence: CDR1 SGHTA, CDR2 FQGNSA. The CDR3 loop is CASSLGRGRMETQYF. DNA of the CDR3: TGTGCCAGCAGCTTAGGCAGGGGGCGAATGGAGACCCAGTACTTC.

This clonotype has more than one count but fewer than ten. The J gene is TRBJ2-2, the V gene TRBV5-1; D perhaps matches TRBD2 (7 bases). Per germline, CDR1 SGHRS and CDR2 YFSETQ. With 7 bases removed from V and 5 bases from J, the gap between germline ends came to 18 bases. The CDR3 contains 15 residues. CDR3 DNA: TGCGCCAGCGGCGGGTCGGGGGGCCGTACCGGGGAGCTGTTTTTT. This codes for CASGGSGGRTGELFF.